The T cell receptor (beta chain) under discussion was sequenced for a study of post-analysis software for immune sequencing data. Whole-study results and caveats: The authors found that F measure strongly co-clustered same-batch samples. Patients showed TRBV5-6, TRBV5-1 and TRBV20-1 among five TRBV segments more frequent than in controls. Significantly lower normalized Chao1 diversity was found in patients with multiple sclerosis relative to controls.

The CDR3 sequence is 13 residues long. V lost 7 bases and J lost 6; bases outside the gene matches: 8. Unique-molecular-identifier-tagged TCR beta cDNA libraries were used. Via MiXCR, TCRdb re-called the PCR reads, giving one row per CDR3 protein. Among fewer than 850,000 distinct CDR3 sequences, roughly 50% were seen once, and the ten largest hold over 4.5%. As regards this clonotype: Its matching antigen is unknown.

J is TRBJ1-2 and V is TRBV12-3 or TRBV12-4, with 7 bases lining up with TRBD1. The TCR was taken from a girl aged 10 to 17 with multiple sclerosis. The sequenced material came from blood. The CDR3 here is CASIRDSKDGYTF. CDR3 in DNA: TGTGCCAGCATACGGGACAGCAAGGATGGCTACACCTTC.